This T cell receptor (beta chain) was profiled in a study of control samples from healthy donors and cancer patients. Data came from immunoSEQ multiplex PCR; TCRdb stores just in-frame clones and leaves some out. The table shows 15,000 to 18,000 clones, with approximately 87% occurring only once. Trimming took off 5 bases at V and 6 bases at J, with 12 bases between the two ends. The CDR3 covers 13 residues. Looked up from germline, CDR1 is KGHSH and CDR2 is LQKENI. The source of this sequence is a woman in her seventies with colorectal cancer. The sequencing input was PBMCs. The chain employs TRBV18 and TRBJ2-3; perhaps TRBD2 as D (5 bases). This CDR3 reads CASSLLAGDTQYF. In DNA form, the CDR3 reads TGTGCCAGCTCATTGCTAGCCGGGGATACGCAGTATTTT.